This T cell receptor (beta chain) was sequenced for a study of low-dose radiotherapy and immunotherapy resistance in tumors. Background on the study: A total of 6.5 Gy was given to Cohort 1 as 0.5 Gy per fraction every 2 weeks. Aspirin 300 mg, taken orally and daily, was given to patients for four cycles from cycle 1 day 1.

Points on this clonotype: A read error is the likely source, as a far larger clone sits one nucleotide away.

Trimming took 10 bases from V and 11 from J; bases not matched to a gene: 15. CDR3 length equals 13 residues. TRAV- and TRBV-specific primers, spanning alpha and beta chains, primed first-strand cDNA. TCRs were put through roughly 20 PCR cycles of amplification with Phusion. A constant-region primer and the V-primer adapter served as the primer pair. One entry per CDR3 protein, called by TCRdb with MiXCR from the reads. This table has more than 90,000 distinct CDR3 sequences, 20% to 25% appearing once. This sample's time point: after trial treatment. Sample treatment: LDRT plus nivolumab, ipilimumab, low-dose cyclophosphamide and aspirin (RACIN trial). Donors, who were enrolled in a single-arm phase I dose-escalation trial, received nivolumab, ipilimumab, aspirin, low-dose cyclophosphamide and low-dose radiotherapy.

The V gene is TRBV12-3 or TRBV12-4, the J gene TRBJ2-5, with 8 bases that match TRBD2. Sequences were derived from PBMCs, sampled after low-dose radiotherapy plus immunotherapy. The clonotype comes from a male donor with prostate cancer. DNA of the CDR3: TGTGCCATAAGCGGGAGCTCCTACAATGAGCAGTACTTC. It translates to CAISGSSYNEQYF.